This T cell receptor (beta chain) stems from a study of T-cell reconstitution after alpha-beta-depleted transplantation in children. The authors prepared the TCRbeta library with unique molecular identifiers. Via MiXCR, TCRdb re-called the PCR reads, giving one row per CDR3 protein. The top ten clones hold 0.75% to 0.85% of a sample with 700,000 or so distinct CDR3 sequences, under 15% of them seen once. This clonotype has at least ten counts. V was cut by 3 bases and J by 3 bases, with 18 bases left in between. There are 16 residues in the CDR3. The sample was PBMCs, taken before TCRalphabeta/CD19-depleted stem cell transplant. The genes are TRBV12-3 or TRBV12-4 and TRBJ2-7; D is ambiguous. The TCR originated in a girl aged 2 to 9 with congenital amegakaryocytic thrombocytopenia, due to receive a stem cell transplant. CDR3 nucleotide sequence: TGTGCCAGCAGTTTGGGTGGAGTCTCCTTCCGCTACGAGCAGTACTTC. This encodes CASSLGGVSFRYEQYF.